This T cell receptor (beta chain) was captured by sequencing in a study of T cells in Graves' hyperthyroidism and ophthalmopathy. Whole-study findings and limits: Most expanded thyroid clonotypes above 0.001 recurred in blood. In simple terms, a model built on 13 V-J features told ophthalmopathy apart from stable hyperthyroidism. Ophthalmopathy was predicted by the model a median of roughly 6 months ahead of onset.

The study left out patients who had uncontrolled infection, other autoimmune disease, pregnancy or lactation. Turning to this clonotype: As yet, its antigen is unknown.

TCR beta CDR3 sequences were amplified from RNA transcripts. When the TCR CDR3 underwent first-round RT-PCR, the HTBI primer set was used. TCRdb redid the calling of the multiplex PCR reads with MiXCR, one entry per CDR3 protein. Of about 570,000 distinct CDR3 sequences in the sample, 40% to 55% are singletons; the top ten hold around 20%. The CDR3 loop spans 15 amino acids. Germline-derived CDR1 and CDR2 are SSHAT and FNYEAQ (reference sequence). With 4 bases clipped from V and 2 bases from J, the junction kept 6 bases outside the gene matches. Material for sequencing was peripheral blood or thyroid tissue (not recorded which). The rearrangement links TRBV7-7 to TRBJ2-5; the match to TRBD1 covers 8 bases. The sequence was collected from an adult woman with Graves' disease, either hyperthyroidism or ophthalmopathy (not recorded which). CDR3 amino acids: CASSSSTGVQETQYF. The CDR3 DNA reads TGTGCCAGCAGCTCCTCGACAGGGGTACAAGAGACCCAGTACTTC.